This T cell receptor (beta chain) was observed in a study of regulatory T cells in long-lasting Graves disease. General study results and limits: Investigators studied peripheral blood only, not thyroid tissue. Patients whose Graves' disease persisted exhibited lower TCR diversity than those newly diagnosed. Among the persistent patients, fewer than 3,000 public clonotypes were shared, more than the 950 to 1,000 shared among new patients.

Time point defined: persistent/refractory GD, antithyroid drugs over 5 years with positive TRAb. There was RNA extracted from PBMCs, and the TCR library was made from it. Points on this clonotype: Antigen unknown.

In building TCR beta libraries, iRepertoire HTBI primers were used together with Arm-PCR of CDR3 regions. TCRdb processed the multiplex PCR reads anew with MiXCR; each CDR3 protein has one entry. The table shows some 280,000 distinct CDR3 sequences, with around 21% occurring only once. The starting material was peripheral blood mononuclear cells (PBMCs), obtained when the disease was refractory, from a patient treated with antithyroid drugs. The clonotype originates from a female donor with Graves disease.

The CDR3 loop is CASSLNGPTDTQYF. CDR3 bases: TGTGCCAGCAGCTTAAACGGACCCACAGATACGCAGTATTTT. J is TRBJ2-3 and V is TRBV7-2; D remains unclear. The CDR3 has 14 amino acids. V gave up 2 bases and J gave up 2 bases, with 8 bases separating them. Germline-derived CDR1 and CDR2 are SGHTA and FQGNSA.